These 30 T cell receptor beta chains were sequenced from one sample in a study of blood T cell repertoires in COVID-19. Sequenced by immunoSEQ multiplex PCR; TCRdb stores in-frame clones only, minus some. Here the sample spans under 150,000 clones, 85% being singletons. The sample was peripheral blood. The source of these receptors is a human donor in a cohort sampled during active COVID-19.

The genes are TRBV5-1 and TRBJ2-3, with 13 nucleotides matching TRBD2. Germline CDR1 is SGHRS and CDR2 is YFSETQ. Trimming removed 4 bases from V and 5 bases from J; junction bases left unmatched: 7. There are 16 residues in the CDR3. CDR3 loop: CASSLGLAGLGDTQYF. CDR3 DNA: TGCGCCAGCAGCCTGGGACTAGCGGGGCTGGGAGATACGCAGTATTTT.

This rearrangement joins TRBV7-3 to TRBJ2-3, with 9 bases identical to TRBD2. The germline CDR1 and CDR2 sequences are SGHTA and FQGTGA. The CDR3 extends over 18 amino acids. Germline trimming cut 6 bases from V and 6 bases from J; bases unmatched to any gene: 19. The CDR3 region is CASSSVVAAGGPTDTQYF. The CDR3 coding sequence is TGTGCCAGCAGTTCGGTGGTGGCGGCGGGGGGGCCCACCGATACGCAGTATTTT.

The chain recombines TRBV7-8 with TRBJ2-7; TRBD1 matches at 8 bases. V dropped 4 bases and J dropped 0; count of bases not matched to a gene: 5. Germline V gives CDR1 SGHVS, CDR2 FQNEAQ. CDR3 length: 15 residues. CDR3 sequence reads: CASSSRTGNSYEQYF. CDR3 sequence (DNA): TGTGCCAGCAGCTCACGGACAGGGAACTCCTACGAGCAGTACTTC.

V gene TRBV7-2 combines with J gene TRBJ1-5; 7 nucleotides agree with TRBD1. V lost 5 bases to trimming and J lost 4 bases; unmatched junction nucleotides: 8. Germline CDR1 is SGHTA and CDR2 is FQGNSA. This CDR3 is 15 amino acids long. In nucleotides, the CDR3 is TGTGCCAGCAGCGCGGCAGGGGGGTTAAATCAGCCCCAGCATTTT. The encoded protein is CASSAAGGLNQPQHF.

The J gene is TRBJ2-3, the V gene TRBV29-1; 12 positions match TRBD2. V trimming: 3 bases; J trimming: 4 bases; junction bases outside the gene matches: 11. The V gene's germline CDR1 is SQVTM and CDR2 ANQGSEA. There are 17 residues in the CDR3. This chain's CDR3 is CSVDGQASGGASDTQYF. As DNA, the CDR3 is TGCAGCGTTGATGGTCAAGCTAGCGGGGGGGCCTCAGATACGCAGTATTTT.

The CDR3 coding sequence is TGTGCCAGTAGTATACCCCCGGCAGGGGGTTTTAGCAATCAGCCCCAGCATTTT. This sequence encodes CASSIPPAGGFSNQPQHF. The chain links TRBV19 to TRBJ1-5, with 7 bases aligning to TRBD1. CDR3 length: 18 amino acids. The ends lost 2 bases at V and 0 bases at J; junction bases unmatched: 10. Germline V gives CDR1 LNHDA, CDR2 SQIVND (reference sequence).

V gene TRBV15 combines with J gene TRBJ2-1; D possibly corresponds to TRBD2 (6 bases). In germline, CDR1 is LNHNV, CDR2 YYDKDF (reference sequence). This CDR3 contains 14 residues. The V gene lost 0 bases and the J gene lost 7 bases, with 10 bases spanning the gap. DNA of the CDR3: TGTGCCACCAGCAGAGATCTGGGGGGAAATGAGCAGTTCTTC. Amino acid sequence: CATSRDLGGNEQFF.

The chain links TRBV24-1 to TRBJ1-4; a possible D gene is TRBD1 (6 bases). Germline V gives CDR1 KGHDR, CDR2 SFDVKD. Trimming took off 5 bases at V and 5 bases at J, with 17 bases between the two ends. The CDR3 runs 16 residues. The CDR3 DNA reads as TGTGCCACCAGTGGTACTGGCAGGGGAACCAATGAAAAACTGTTTTTT. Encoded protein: CATSGTGRGTNEKLFF.

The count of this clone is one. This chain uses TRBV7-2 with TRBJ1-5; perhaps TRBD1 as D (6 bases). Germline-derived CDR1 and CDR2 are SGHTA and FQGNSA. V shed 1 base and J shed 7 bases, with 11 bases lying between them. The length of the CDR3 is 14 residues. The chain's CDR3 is CASSLGTARQPQHF. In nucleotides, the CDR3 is TGTGCCAGCAGCTTAGGGACAGCGAGGCAGCCCCAGCATTTT.

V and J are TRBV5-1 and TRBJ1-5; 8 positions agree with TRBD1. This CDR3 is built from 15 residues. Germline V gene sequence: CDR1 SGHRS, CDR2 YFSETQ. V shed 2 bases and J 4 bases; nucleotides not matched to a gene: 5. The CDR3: CASSFGDRSNQPQHF. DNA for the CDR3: TGCGCCAGCAGCTTTGGGGACAGGAGTAATCAGCCCCAGCATTTT.

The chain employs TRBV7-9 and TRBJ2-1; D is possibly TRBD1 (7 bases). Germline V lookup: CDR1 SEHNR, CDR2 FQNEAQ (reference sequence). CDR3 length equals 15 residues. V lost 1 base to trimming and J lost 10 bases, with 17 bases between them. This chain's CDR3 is CASSLGGGGTLEQFF. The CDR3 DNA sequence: TGTGCCAGCAGCTTAGGTGGAGGGGGCACTCTGGAGCAGTTCTTC.

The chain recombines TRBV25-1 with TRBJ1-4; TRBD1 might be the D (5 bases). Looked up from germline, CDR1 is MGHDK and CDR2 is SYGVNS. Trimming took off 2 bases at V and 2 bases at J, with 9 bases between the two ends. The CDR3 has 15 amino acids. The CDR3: CASSEGGATNEKLFF. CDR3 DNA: TGTGCCAGCAGTGAAGGCGGGGCCACTAATGAAAAACTGTTTTTT.

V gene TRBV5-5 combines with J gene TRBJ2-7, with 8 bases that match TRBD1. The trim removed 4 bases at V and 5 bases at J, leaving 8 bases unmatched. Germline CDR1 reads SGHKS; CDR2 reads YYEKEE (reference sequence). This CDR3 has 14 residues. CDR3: CASSPGQGFDEQYF. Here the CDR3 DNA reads TGTGCCAGCAGCCCAGGACAGGGTTTCGACGAGCAGTACTTC.

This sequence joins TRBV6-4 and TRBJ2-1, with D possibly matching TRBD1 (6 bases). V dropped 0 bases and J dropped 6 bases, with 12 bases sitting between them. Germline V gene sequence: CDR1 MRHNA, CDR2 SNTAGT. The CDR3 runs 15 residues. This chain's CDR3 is CASSDSIQGSNEQFF. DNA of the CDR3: TGTGCCAGCAGTGACTCGATCCAGGGGAGCAATGAGCAGTTCTTC.

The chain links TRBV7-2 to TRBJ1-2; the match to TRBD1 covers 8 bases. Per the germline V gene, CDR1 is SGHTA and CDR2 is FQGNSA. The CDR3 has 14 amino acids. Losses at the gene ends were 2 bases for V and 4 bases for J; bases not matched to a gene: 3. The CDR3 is CASSLQGAPYGYTF. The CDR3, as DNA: TGTGCCAGCAGCTTACAGGGGGCGCCCTATGGCTACACCTTC.

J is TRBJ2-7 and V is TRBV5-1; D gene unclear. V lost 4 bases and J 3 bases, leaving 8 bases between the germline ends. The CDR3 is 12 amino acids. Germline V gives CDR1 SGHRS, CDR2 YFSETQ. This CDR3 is CASSPSGYEQYF. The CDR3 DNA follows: TGCGCCAGCAGCCCCTCAGGCTACGAGCAGTACTTC.

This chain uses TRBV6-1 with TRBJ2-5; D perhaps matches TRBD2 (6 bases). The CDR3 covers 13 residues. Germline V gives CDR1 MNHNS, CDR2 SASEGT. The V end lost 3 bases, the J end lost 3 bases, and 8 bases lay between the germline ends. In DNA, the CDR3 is TGTGCCAGCAGTGATGGAGGGGAAGAGACCCAGTACTTC. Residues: CASSDGGEETQYF.

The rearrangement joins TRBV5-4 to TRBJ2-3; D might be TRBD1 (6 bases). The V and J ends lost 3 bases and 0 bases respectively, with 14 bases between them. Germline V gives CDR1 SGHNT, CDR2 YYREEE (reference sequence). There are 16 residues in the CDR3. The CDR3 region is CASSSAGTKSTDTQYF. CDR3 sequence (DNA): TGTGCCAGCAGCTCGGCCGGGACAAAGAGCACAGATACGCAGTATTTT.

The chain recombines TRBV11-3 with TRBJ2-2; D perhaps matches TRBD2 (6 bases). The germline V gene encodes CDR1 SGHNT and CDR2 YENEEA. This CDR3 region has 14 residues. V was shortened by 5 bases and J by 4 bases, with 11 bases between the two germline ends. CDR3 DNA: TGTGCCAGCAGCACGGGAGAGCCCACCGGGGAGCTGTTTTTT. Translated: CASSTGEPTGELFF.

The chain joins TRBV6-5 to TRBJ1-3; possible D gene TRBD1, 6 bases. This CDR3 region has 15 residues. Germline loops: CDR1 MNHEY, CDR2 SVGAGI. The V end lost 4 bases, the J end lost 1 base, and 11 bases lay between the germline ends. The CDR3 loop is CASSSIQGSGNTIYF. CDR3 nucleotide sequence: TGTGCCAGCAGTTCCATACAGGGATCTGGAAACACCATATATTTT.

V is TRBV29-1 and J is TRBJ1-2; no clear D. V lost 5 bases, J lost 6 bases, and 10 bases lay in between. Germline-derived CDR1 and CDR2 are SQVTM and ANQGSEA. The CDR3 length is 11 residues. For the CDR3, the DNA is TGCAGCGTTCGGACTGGAAATGGCTACACCTTC. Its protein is CSVRTGNGYTF. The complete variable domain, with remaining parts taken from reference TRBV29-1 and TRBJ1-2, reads SAVISQKPSRDICQRGTSLTIQCQVDSQVTMMFWYRQQPGQSLTLIATANQGSEATYESGFVIDKFPISRPNLTFSTLTVSNMSPEDSSIYLCSVRTGNGYTFGSGTRLTVV.

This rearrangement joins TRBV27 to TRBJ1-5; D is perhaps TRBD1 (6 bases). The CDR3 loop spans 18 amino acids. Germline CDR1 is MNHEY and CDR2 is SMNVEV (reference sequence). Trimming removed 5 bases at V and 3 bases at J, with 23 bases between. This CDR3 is CASSPSGGERGFNQPQHF. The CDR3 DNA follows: TGTGCCAGCAGTCCCTCGGGGGGCGAAAGGGGCTTCAATCAGCCCCAGCATTTT.

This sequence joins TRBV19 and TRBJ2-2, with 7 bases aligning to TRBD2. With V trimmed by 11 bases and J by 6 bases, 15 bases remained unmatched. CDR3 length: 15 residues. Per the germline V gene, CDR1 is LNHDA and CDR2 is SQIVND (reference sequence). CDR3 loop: CAPRGGGGGAGELFF. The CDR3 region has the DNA TGTGCCCCCCGAGGTGGGGGGGGAGGAGCCGGGGAGCTGTTTTTT.

The CDR3 DNA is TGTGCCAGTACGAGGGACACCGGGGAGCTGTTTTTT. This sequence encodes CASTRDTGELFF. The gene calls are TRBV19 and TRBJ2-2; the D gene is possibly TRBD2 (5 bases). This CDR3 region has 12 residues. Germline CDR1 LNHDA, CDR2 SQIVND (reference sequence). The germline V and J ends were trimmed by 7 bases and 3 bases, with 6 bases remaining between them.

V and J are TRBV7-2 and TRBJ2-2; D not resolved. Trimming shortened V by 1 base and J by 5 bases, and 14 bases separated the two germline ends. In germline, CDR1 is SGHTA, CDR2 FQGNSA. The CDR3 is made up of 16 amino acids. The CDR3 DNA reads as TGTGCCAGCAGCTTAGGTCGAATAGCTACGACCGGGGAGCTGTTTTTT. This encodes CASSLGRIATTGELFF. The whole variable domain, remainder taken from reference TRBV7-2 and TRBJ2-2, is GAGVSQSPSNKVTEKGKDVELRCDPISGHTALYWYRQSLGQGLEFLIYFQGNSAPDKSGLPSDRFSAERTGGSVSTLTIQRTQQEDSAVYLCASSLGRIATTGELFFGEGSRLTVL.

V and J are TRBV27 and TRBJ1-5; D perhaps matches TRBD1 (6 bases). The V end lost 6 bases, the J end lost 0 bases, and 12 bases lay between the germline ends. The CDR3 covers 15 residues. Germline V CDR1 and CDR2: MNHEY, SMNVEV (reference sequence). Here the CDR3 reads CASSRGGYSNQPQHF. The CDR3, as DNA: TGTGCCAGCAGCCGAGGGGGTTATAGCAATCAGCCCCAGCATTTT.

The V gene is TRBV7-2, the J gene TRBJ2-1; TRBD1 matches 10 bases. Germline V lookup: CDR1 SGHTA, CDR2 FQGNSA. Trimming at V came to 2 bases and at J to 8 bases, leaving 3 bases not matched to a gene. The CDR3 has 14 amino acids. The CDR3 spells CASSLRTGGYEQFF. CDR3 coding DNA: TGTGCCAGCAGCTTAAGGACAGGGGGGTATGAGCAGTTCTTC.

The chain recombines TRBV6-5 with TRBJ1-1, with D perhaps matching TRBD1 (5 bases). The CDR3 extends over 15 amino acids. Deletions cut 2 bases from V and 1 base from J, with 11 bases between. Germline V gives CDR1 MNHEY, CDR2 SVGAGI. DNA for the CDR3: TGTGCCAGCAGTTACGGCGGGGGGACGAACACTGAAGCTTTCTTT. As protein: CASSYGGGTNTEAFF.

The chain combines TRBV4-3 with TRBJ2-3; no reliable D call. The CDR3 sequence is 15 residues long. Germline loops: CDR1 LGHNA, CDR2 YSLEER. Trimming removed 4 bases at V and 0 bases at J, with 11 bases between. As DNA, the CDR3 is TGCGCCAGCAGCCCTCGTAAGACTAGCACAGATACGCAGTATTTT. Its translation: CASSPRKTSTDTQYF.

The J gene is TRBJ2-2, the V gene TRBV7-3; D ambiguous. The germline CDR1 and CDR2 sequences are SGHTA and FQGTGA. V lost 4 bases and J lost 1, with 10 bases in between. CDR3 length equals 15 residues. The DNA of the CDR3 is TGTGCCAGCAGCTCCCCGACTCGGAACACCGGGGAGCTGTTTTTT. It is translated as CASSSPTRNTGELFF.